These T cell receptor beta chains were read from a single sample in a study of blood T cell repertoires in COVID-19. The data were produced by immunoSEQ multiplex PCR, yet TCRdb's version contains in-frame clones alone and is incomplete. This table has roughly 99,000 clones, approximately 90% appearing once. Input material: peripheral blood. All receptors come from a woman younger than 45 with acute or convalescent COVID-19. The CDR3 runs from the conserved cysteine through the conserved F or W. The order of the fields is D gene, V gene, clone size, CDR3 length, J gene, CDR3 DNA, CDR3 protein. The D gene is left open where the match is weak. The listing skips clone size in some rows; elsewhere it reads once, few, many or a size class.

NA,TRBV5-1,NA,17,TRBJ1-6,TGCGCCAGCAGCTTGGATGGGGGGATAGGGCGTAATTCACCCCTCCACTTT,CASSLDGGIGRNSPLHF
NA,TRBV5-6,NA,15,TRBJ2-7,TGTGCCAAGAGGAGGGGGCCGGGAGAGGTCGACGAGCAGTACTTC,CAKRRGPGEVDEQYF
NA,TRBV7-2,NA,14,TRBJ2-5,TGTGCCAGCAGCTTAGTGGACGGCACAGGGACCCAGTACTTC,CASSLVDGTGTQYF
TRBD1,TRBV27,once,15,TRBJ1-5,TGTGCCAGCAGACCGGACAGGGGTATATCTTGGCCCCAGCATTTT,CASRPDRGISWPQHF
NA,TRBV6-5,NA,14,TRBJ1-6,TGTGCCAGCAGCCCCGGGAGGGTAAATTCACCCCTCCACTTT,CASSPGRVNSPLHF
TRBD1,TRBV28,NA,14,TRBJ2-7,TGTGCCAGCAGTCCGGGACAGGGGGTATCTGAGCAGTACTTC,CASSPGQGVSEQYF
TRBD1,TRBV27,NA,15,TRBJ1-4,TGTGCCAGTCCGACAGGGCAGAACGATTTTGAAAAACTGTTTTTT,CASPTGQNDFEKLFF
NA,TRBV7-2,few,13,TRBJ1-2,TGTGCCAGCAGCTTACAGGGTAACTATGGCTACACCTTC,CASSLQGNYGYTF
TRBD1,TRBV7-9,NA,15,TRBJ1-5,TGTGCCAGCAGCTTAGGGACAGGGTTCGATCAGCCCCAGCATTTT,CASSLGTGFDQPQHF
TRBD1,TRBV2,NA,15,TRBJ2-4,TGTGCCAGCAGTTCTGACAGGGCAGGGGAAAACATTCAGTACTTC,CASSSDRAGENIQYF
NA,TRBV28,NA,13,TRBJ1-1,TGTGCCAGCAGTGGCGGGACGAACACTGAAGCTTTCTTT,CASSGGTNTEAFF
TRBD1,TRBV11-2,NA,13,TRBJ1-4,TGTGCCAGCAGCCCCAGGACAGGGGGCAAACTGTTTTTT,CASSPRTGGKLFF
TRBD2,TRBV6-2/TRBV6-3,NA,17,TRBJ2-1,TGTGCCAGCAGTTACTCTGGACTAGCGGGTGTTTACAATGAGCAGTTCTTC,CASSYSGLAGVYNEQFF
NA,TRBV6-5,NA,13,TRBJ1-6,TGTGCCAGCAGGCTAGACTATAATTCACCCCTCCACTTT,CASRLDYNSPLHF
NA,TRBV5-4,NA,15,TRBJ1-1,TGTGCCAGCAGCTTGTCCAGCGTGAGTGGCACTGAAGCTTTCTTT,CASSLSSVSGTEAFF
NA,TRBV7-2,NA,15,TRBJ1-4,TGTGCCAGCAGCTTTTCAGGCTCGACAGGCGAAAAACTGTTTTTT,CASSFSGSTGEKLFF
TRBD1,TRBV7-6,NA,16,TRBJ2-7,TGTGCCAGCAGCTTAGAGGACAGGGTTAAGATCTACGAGCAGTACTTC,CASSLEDRVKIYEQYF
TRBD1,TRBV4-2,NA,15,TRBJ1-5,TGTGCCAGCAGCCAAGAATCGGCAGGGGGTCAGCCCCAGCATTTT,CASSQESAGGQPQHF